The clone carrying this TCR beta chain came up once. Its target is not known. J gave up 2 bases and V 6 bases, and 9 bases lay outside the gene matches. The CDR3 is made up of 16 amino acids. The germline CDR1 and CDR2 sequences are MDHEN and SYDVKM. This sample was included in a study of T cell responses to AZD1222 COVID-19 vaccine. General study findings and limits: Only 5 or 6 AZD1222 recipients were seropositive at baseline. Rises in breadth and depth of Spike-specific TCRs came after two AZD1222 doses. Most donors were white British and more were female, and clonal diversity was possibly underestimated.

Repertoires were generated with immunoSEQ multiplex PCR, while TCRdb's copy carries only in-frame clones and drops some. The data hold approximately 140,000 clones, with over 85% observed a single time. The sequenced sample was peripheral blood, obtained on day 0 of AZD1222 vaccination. This receptor was identified in an adult in good health. The chain is built from TRBV28 and TRBJ2-3; 9 bases match TRBD1. The CDR3 region is CASSPPGTGFTDTQYF. The CDR3 DNA follows: TGTGCCAGCAGCCCACCCGGGACAGGGTTCACAGATACGCAGTATTTT.